The clone carrying this T cell receptor beta chain was seen more than once but under ten times. The study profiled TCR beta VDJ and CDR3 using genomic DNA as template. TCRdb redid the calling of the reads with MiXCR, one entry per CDR3 protein. In the table there are some 200,000 distinct CDR3 sequences, 60% to 80% of which are singletons. The data were obtained in a study of CD8+CD57+ T cells in acquired aplastic anemia. The CDR3 sequence is 15 residues long. The germline V gene has CDR1 SGDLS and CDR2 YYNGEE. Losses at the gene ends were 4 bases for V and 2 bases for J; bases not matched to a gene: 4. By flow cytometry, patients selected for sequencing had shown an expansion of CD8+CD57+ cells.

This receptor was obtained from a human donor with aplastic anemia. The chain is built from TRBV9 and TRBJ2-3; 10 bases are shared with TRBD2. Sequencing input: sorted CD4+, CD8+, or CD8+CD57+ T cells (not recorded which) from PBMCs. The CDR3 coding sequence is TGTGCCAGCAGCTACGGACTAGCGGCCACAGATACGCAGTATTTT. Translated: CASSYGLAATDTQYF.